This T cell receptor beta chain was captured in a study of cytomegalovirus exposure and HLA in healthy donors. Study overall: As an earlier analysis found, 150 million to 200 million T cells yielded approximately 110 million unique TCR beta sequences.

V was clipped by 0 bases and J by 6 bases, with 17 bases between them. This CDR3 has 17 residues. Germline values: CDR1 LGHNA, CDR2 YNFKEQ. The donors (healthy individuals) were bone marrow donors. Vbeta (60) and Jbeta (13) primers were used in the PCR. Assay: immunoSEQ multiplex PCR; the TCRdb copy retains only in-frame clones and omits some. The profile shows more than 110,000 clones, about 80% of them singletons. V is TRBV4-2 and J is TRBJ2-2; a possible D gene is TRBD2 (5 bases). This clonotype was sampled from a male donor in good health and CMV-seronegative. Sequencing input: PBMCs. In DNA, the CDR3 is TGTGCCAGCAGCCAAGAAAATTTGAGGGTCAAGGCCGGGGAGCTGTTTTTT. Translation gives CASSQENLRVKAGELFF.